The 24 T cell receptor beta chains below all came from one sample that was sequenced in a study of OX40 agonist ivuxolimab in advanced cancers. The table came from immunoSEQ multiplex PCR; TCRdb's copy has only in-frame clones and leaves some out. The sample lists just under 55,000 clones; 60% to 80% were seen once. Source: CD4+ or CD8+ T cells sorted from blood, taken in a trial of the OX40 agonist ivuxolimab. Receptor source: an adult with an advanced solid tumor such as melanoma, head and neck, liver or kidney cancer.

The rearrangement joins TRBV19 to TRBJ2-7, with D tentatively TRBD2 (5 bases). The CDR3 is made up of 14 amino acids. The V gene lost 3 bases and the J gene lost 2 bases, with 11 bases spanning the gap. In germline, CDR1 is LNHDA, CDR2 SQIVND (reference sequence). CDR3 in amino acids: CASSIGGAPYEQYF. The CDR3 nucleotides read TGTGCCAGTAGTATTGGAGGCGCGCCCTACGAGCAGTACTTC.

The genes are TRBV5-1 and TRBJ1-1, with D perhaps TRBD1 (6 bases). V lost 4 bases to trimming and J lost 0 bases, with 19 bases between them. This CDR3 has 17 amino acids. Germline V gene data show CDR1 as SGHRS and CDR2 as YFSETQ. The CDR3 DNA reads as TGCGCCAGCAGCCCCGGACAGTCTTTGGGTGTGAACACTGAAGCTTTCTTT. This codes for CASSPGQSLGVNTEAFF.

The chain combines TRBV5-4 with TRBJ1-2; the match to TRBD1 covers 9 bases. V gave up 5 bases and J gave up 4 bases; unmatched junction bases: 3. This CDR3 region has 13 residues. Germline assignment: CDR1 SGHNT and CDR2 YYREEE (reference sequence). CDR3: CASRQGAGYGYTF. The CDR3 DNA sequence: TGTGCCAGCAGACAGGGGGCAGGCTATGGCTACACCTTC.

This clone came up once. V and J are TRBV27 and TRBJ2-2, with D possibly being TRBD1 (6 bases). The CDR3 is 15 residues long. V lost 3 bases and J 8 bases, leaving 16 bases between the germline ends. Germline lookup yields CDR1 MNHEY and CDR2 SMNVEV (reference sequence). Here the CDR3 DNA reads TGTGCCAGCAGTTTTATCAGGGGCGGAAAAGGGGAGCTGTTTTTT. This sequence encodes CASSFIRGGKGELFF.

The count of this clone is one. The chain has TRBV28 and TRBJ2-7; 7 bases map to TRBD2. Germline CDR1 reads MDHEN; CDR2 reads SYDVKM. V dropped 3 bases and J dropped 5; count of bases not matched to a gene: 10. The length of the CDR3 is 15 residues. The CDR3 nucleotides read TGTGCCAGCAGTTTGTATGCGGGAGAAATCCACGAGCAGTACTTC. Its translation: CASSLYAGEIHEQYF.

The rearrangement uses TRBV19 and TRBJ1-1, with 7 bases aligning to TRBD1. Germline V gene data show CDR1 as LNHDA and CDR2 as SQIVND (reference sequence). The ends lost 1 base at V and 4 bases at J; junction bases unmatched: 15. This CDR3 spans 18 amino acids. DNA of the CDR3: TGTGCCAGTAGTATAGGACGGGGGATAACAGGGGACCTCACTGAAGCTTTCTTT. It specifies CASSIGRGITGDLTEAFF. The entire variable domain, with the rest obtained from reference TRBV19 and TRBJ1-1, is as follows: DGGITQSPKYLFRKEGQNVTLSCEQNLNHDAMYWYRQDPGQGLRLIYYSQIVNDFQKGDIAEGYSVSREKKESFPLTVTSAQKNPTAFYLCASSIGRGITGDLTEAFFGQGTRLTVV.

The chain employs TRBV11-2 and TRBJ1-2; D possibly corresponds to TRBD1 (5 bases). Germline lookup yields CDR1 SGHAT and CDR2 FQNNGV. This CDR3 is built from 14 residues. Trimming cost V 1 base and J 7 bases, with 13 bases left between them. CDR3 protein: CASSLGGVGGGYTF. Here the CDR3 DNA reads TGTGCCAGCAGCTTAGGTGGGGTCGGGGGTGGCTACACCTTC.

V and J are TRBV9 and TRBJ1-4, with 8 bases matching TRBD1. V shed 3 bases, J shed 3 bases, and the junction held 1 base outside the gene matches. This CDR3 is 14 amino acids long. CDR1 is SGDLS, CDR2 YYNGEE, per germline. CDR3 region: CASSAGGSNEKLFF. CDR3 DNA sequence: TGTGCCAGCAGCGCAGGGGGCTCTAATGAAAAACTGTTTTTT.

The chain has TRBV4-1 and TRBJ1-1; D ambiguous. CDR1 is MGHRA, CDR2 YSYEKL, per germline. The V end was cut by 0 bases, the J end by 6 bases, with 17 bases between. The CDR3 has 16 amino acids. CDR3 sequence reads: CASSQEGASGGAEAFF. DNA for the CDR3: TGCGCCAGCAGCCAAGAAGGCGCGTCTGGTGGTGCTGAAGCTTTCTTT.

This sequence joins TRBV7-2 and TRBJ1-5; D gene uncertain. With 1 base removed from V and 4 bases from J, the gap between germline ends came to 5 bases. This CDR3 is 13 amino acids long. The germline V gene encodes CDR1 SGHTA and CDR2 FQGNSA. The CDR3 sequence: CASSLGQNQPQHF. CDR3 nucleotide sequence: TGTGCCAGCAGCTTAGGTCAGAATCAGCCCCAGCATTTT.

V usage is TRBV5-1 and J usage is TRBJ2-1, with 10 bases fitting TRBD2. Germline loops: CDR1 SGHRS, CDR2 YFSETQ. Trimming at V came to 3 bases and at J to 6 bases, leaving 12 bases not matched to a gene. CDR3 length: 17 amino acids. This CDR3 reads CASSSLPSGGVGNEQFF. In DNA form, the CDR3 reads TGCGCCAGCAGCTCCCTCCCAAGCGGGGGGGTCGGCAATGAGCAGTTCTTC.

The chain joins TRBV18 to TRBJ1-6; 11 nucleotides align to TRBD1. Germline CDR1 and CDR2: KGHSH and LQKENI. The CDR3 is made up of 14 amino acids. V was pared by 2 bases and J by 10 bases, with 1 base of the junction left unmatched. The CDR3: CASSPGTGGSPLHF. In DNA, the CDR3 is TGTGCCAGCTCACCAGGGACAGGGGGATCACCCCTCCACTTT.

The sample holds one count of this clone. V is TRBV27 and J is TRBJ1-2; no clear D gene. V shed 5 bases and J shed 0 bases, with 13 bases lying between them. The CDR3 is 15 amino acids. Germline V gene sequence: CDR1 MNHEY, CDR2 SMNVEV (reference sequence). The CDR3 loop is CASSVNKGSNYGYTF. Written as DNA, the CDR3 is TGTGCCAGCAGTGTCAATAAAGGGTCTAACTATGGCTACACCTTC.

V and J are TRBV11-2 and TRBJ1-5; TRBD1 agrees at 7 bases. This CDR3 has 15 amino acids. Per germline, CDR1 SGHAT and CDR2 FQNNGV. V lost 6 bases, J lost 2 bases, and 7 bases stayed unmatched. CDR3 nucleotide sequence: TGTGCCAGCAGTGAGACCGGGACAGGCAATCAGCCCCAGCATTTT. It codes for CASSETGTGNQPQHF.

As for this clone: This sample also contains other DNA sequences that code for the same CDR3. CDR3 sequence: CASSRGNQPQHF. The CDR3 coding sequence is TGTGCCAGCTCACGAGGAAATCAGCCCCAGCATTTT. The chain uses TRBV18 and TRBJ1-5; D gene uncertain. The CDR3 is made up of 12 amino acids. CDR1 and CDR2 from the germline V gene are KGHSH and LQKENI. V was clipped by 4 bases and J by 4 bases, with 5 bases between them.

CDR3 in amino acids: CASSQPDRQDYGYTF. CDR3 nucleotides: TGTGCCAGCAGCCAGCCAGATCGACAGGACTATGGCTACACCTTC. V and J are TRBV16 and TRBJ1-2; a weak D match, TRBD1 (6 bases). The CDR3 spans 15 residues. Between the trimmed V and J ends, which lost 3 bases and 3 bases, there was a span of 14 bases. Germline loops: CDR1 KGHSY, CDR2 FQNENV.

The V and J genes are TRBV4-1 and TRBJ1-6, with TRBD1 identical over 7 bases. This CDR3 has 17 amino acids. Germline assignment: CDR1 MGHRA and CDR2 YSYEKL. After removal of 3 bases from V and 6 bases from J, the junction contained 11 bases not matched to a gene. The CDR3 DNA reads TGCGCCAGCAGCCAGCCTAGCCTCGGGACAGTTAATTCACCCCTCCACTTT. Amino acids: CASSQPSLGTVNSPLHF.

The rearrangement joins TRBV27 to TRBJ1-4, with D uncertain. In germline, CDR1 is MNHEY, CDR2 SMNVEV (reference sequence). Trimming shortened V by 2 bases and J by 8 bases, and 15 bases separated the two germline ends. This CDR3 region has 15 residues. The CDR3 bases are TGTGCCAGCAGTTTAAGGCCGTTGGCAGACGAAAAACTGTTTTTT. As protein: CASSLRPLADEKLFF.

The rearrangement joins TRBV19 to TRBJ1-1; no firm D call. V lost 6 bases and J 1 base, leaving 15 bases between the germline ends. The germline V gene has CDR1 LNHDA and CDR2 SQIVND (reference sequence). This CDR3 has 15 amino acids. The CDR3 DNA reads TGTGCCAGTAGCCGCAAAGGCTATGGGAACACTGAAGCTTTCTTT. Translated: CASSRKGYGNTEAFF.

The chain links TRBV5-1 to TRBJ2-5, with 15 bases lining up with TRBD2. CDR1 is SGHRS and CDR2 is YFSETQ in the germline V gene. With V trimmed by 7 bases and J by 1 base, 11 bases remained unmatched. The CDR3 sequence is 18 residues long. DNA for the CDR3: TGCGCCAGCGGACAGGGACTAGCGGGAGGCATAACCCAAGAGACCCAGTACTTC. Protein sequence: CASGQGLAGGITQETQYF.

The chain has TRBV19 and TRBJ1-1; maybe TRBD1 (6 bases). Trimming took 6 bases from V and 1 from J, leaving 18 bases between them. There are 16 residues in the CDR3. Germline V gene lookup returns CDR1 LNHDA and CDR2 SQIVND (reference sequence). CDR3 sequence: CASSSDRTSGNTEAFF. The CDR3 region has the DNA TGTGCCAGTAGCAGTGACAGGACGTCCGGGAACACTGAAGCTTTCTTT.

The chain's CDR3 is CASSRGGASSGNTIYF. As DNA, the CDR3 is TGTGCCAGCAGCCGAGGGGGGGCCAGCTCTGGAAACACCATATATTTT. The rearrangement uses TRBV5-4 and TRBJ1-3; D might be TRBD1 (6 bases). Trimming removed 4 bases at V and 0 bases at J, with 14 bases between. From germline, CDR1 is SGHNT and CDR2 YYREEE (reference sequence). This CDR3 region has 16 residues.

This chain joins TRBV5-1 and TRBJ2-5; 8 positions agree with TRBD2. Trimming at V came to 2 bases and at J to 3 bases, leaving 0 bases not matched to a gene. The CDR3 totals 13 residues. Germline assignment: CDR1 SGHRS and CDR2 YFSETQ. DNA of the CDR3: TGCGCCAGCAGCTTACTAGCGGAAGAGACCCAGTACTTC. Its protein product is CASSLLAEETQYF.

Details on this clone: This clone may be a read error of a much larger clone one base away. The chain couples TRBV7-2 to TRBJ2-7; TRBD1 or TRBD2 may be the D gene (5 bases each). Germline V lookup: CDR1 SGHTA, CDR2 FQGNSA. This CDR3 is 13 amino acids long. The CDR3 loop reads CASSLGTAVLGHF. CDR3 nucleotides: TGTGCCAGCAGCCTCGGGACGGCCGTTCTGGGCCACTTC. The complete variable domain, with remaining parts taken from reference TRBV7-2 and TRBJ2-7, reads GAGVSQSPSNKVTEKGKDVELRCDPISGHTALYWYRQSLGQGLEFLIYFQGNSAPDKSGLPSDRFSAERTGGSVSTLTIQRTQQEDSAVYLCASSLGTAVLGHFGPGTRLTVT.